This T cell receptor (beta chain) came from a study of blood T cell repertoires in COVID-19. Turning to the study itself: COVID-19 samples collected from the United States, Italy and Spain covered acute and convalescent phases. Nucleic acid was either cDNA or gDNA, and it came from T cells, B-cell-depleted T cells, or PBMCs.

Sequencing was performed with immunoSEQ multiplex PCR; in TCRdb, only in-frame clones are kept and a portion is missing. Of a few hundred thousand clones listed, around nine tenths are singletons. This clone has a handful of counts. Ages ranged from roughly 18 to 100 years, with residence in about 23 US areas. Researchers sorted participants into cohorts using their self-reported clinical history. Per germline, CDR1 GTSNPN and CDR2 SVGIG (reference sequence). This CDR3 comprises 14 residues. V dropped 3 bases and J dropped 5; count of bases not matched to a gene: 6. This chain connects TRBV30 to TRBJ1-4; 7 bases match TRBD1. This TCR was recovered from a woman between 18 and 30 years old who had been exposed to COVID-19. Sequencing was carried out using PBMCs or T cells enriched from blood (not recorded which). The CDR3 loop is CAWSRGAPNEKLFF. The CDR3 DNA reads TGTGCCTGGAGCAGGGGGGCCCCGAATGAAAAACTGTTTTTT. Looking up the rest from reference TRBV30 and TRBJ1-4 gives the full variable domain: SQTIHQWPATLVQPVGSPLSLECTVEGTSNPNLYWYRQAAGRGLQLLFYSVGIGQISSEVPQNLSASRPQDRQFILSSKKLLLSDSGFYLCAWSRGAPNEKLFFGSGTQLSVL.